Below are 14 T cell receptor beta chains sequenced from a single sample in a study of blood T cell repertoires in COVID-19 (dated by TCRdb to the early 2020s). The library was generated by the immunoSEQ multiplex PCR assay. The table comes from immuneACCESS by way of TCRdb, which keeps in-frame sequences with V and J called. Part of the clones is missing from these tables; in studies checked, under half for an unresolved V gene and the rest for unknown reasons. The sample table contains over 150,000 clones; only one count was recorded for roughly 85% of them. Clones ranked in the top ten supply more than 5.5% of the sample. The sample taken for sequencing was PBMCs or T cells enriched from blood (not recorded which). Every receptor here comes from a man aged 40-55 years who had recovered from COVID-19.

CDR3 residues: CASSDVHSNQPQHF. CDR3 DNA: TGTGCCAGCAGTGACGTACATAGCAATCAGCCCCAGCATTTT. The chain links TRBV6-1 to TRBJ1-5; D is undetermined. V was clipped by 3 bases and J by 0 bases, with 6 bases between them. The CDR3 covers 14 residues. Germline V gene data show CDR1 as MNHNS and CDR2 as SASEGT.

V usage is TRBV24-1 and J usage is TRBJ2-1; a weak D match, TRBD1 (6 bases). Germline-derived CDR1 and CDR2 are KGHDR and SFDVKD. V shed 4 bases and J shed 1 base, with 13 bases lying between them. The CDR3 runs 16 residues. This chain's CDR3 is CATSDTNDRSYNEQFF. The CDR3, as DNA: TGTGCCACCAGTGACACCAATGACAGGTCCTACAATGAGCAGTTCTTC.

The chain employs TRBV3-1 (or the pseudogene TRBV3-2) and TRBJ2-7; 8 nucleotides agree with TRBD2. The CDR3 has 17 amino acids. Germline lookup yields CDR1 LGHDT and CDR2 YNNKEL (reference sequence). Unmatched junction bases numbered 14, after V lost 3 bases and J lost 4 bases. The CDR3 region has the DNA TGTGCCAGCAGCCATGTTTGGAGCGCCGGGAGGGTTTACGAGCAGTACTTC. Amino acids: CASSHVWSAGRVYEQYF.

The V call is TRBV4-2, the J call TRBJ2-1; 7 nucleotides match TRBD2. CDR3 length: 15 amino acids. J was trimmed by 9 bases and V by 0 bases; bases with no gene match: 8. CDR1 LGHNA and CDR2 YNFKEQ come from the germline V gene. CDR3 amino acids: CASSQEGLEVAEQFF. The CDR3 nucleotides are TGTGCCAGCAGCCAAGAAGGACTAGAGGTCGCTGAGCAGTTCTTC.

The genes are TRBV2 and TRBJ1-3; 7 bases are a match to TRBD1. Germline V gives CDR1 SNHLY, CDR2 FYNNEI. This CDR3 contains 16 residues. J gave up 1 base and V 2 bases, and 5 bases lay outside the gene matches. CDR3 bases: TGTGCCAGCAGTGAAAGTAAGGGGGCTTCTGGAAACACCATATATTTT. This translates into CASSESKGASGNTIYF.

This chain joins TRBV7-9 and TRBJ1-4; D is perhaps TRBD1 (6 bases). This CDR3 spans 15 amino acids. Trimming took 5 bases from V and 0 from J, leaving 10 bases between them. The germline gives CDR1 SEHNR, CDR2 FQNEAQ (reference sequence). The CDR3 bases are TGTGCCAGCAGCCCCAGGGGCTCAACTAATGAAAAACTGTTTTTT. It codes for CASSPRGSTNEKLFF.

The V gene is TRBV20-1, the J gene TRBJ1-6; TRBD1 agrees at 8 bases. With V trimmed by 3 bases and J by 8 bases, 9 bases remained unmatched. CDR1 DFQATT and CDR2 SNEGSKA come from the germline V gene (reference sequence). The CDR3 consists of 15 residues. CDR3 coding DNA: TGCAGTGCTAGTCCCGGGACAGGACGGGATTCACCCCTCCACTTT. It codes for CSASPGTGRDSPLHF.

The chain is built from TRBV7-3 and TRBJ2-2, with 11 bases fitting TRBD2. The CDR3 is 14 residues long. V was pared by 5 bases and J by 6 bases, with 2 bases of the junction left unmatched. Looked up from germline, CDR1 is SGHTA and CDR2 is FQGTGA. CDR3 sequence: CASSMGLAAGELFF. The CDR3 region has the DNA TGTGCCAGCAGCATGGGACTAGCGGCCGGGGAGCTGTTTTTT.

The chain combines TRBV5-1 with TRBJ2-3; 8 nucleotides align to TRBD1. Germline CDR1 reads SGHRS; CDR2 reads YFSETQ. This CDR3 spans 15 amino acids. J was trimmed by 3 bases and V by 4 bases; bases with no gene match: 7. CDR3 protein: CASSIGQGRTDTQYF. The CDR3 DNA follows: TGCGCCAGCAGCATCGGACAGGGTAGGACAGATACGCAGTATTTT.

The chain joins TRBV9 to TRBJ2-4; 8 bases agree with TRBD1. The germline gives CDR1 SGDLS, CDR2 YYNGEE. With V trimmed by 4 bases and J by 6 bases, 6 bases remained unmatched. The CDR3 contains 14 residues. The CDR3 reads CASSPGQGANIQYF. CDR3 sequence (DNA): TGTGCCAGCAGCCCCGGACAGGGTGCAAACATTCAGTACTTC.

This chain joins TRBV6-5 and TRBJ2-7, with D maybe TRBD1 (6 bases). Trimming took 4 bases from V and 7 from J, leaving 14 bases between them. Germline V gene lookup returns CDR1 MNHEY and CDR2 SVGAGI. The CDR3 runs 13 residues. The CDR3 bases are TGTGCCAGCAGTTCCAGGGGCCTGAGGGAGCAGTACTTC. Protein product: CASSSRGLREQYF.

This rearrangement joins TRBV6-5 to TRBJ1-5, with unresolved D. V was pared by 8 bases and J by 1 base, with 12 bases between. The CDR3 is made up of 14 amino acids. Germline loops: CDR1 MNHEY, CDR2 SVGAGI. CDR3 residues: CASAREVSNQPQHF. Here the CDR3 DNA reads TGTGCCAGCGCCCGGGAGGTGAGCAATCAGCCCCAGCATTTT.

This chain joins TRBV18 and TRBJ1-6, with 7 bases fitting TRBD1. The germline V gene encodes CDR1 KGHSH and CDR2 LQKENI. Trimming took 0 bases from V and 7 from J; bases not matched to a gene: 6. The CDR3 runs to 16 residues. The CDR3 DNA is TGTGCCAGCTCACCACCTTCAAGGACAGGCAATTCACCCCTCCACTTT. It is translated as CASSPPSRTGNSPLHF.

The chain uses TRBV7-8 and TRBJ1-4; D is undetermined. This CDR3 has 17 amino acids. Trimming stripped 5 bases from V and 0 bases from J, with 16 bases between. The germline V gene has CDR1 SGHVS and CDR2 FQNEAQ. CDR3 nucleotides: TGTGCCAGCAGCACAGAGACCGTTCTGACAACTAATGAAAAACTGTTTTTT. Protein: CASSTETVLTTNEKLFF.